A single sample gave rise to the 27 T cell receptor beta chains below, sequenced in a study of T cells in Graves' hyperthyroidism and ophthalmopathy. Amplification of TCR beta CDR3 regions used RNA as the template. The TCR CDR3 first-round RT-PCR relied on the HTBI primer set. MiXCR, run by TCRdb on the multiplex PCR reads, gives a single entry per CDR3 protein. The top ten hold around 30% of the sample, which has 92,000 or so distinct CDR3 sequences, about 51% seen once. Sequences were obtained from blood. The receptors were sampled from a woman aged 40 to 50 with Graves' hyperthyroidism.

As for this clonotype: This could be a read error, since a much larger clone is one nucleotide away. The chain couples TRBV7-2 to TRBJ2-7; 10 nucleotides agree with TRBD2. CDR1 is SGHTA and CDR2 is FQGNSA in the germline V gene. Trimming removed 3 bases from V and 5 bases from J; junction bases left unmatched: 7. The CDR3 contains 15 residues. CDR3 region: CASSFDGTSVHEQYF. The DNA of the CDR3 is TGTGCCAGCAGCTTCGACGGGACTAGCGTGCACGAGCAGTACTTC.

The V gene is TRBV14, the J gene TRBJ2-3; TRBD2 matches 10 bases. The CDR3 is 17 residues long. Germline-derived CDR1 and CDR2 are SGHDN and FVKESK. V trimming: 8 bases; J trimming: 4 bases; junction bases outside the gene matches: 15. The CDR3 spells CASAPILIAGGADTQYF. Here the CDR3 DNA reads TGTGCCAGCGCCCCAATTCTGATAGCGGGAGGCGCAGATACGCAGTATTTT.

This clonotype was observed many times. V is TRBV19 and J is TRBJ2-7; a weak D match, TRBD2 (6 bases). CDR1 LNHDA and CDR2 SQIVND come from the germline V gene (reference sequence). The ends were cut back, 4 bases at V and 0 bases at J, with 7 bases in the middle. The CDR3 is made up of 13 amino acids. CDR3 coding DNA: TGTGCCAGTAGTAAGGACTACTCCTACGAGCAGTACTTC. Amino acid sequence: CASSKDYSYEQYF.

This chain links TRBV7-8 with TRBJ1-1, with D possibly matching TRBD1 (5 bases). The germline V gene has CDR1 SGHVS and CDR2 FQNEAQ. This CDR3 contains 15 residues. V lost 6 bases and J lost 1, with 15 bases in between. CDR3 DNA sequence: TGTGCCAGCAGGCTGGGCAGGGCCGGGAACACTGAAGCTTTCTTT. This sequence encodes CASRLGRAGNTEAFF.

This chain joins TRBV5-4 and TRBJ2-5, with 9 positions matching TRBD2. Per the germline V gene, CDR1 is SGHNT and CDR2 is YYREEE (reference sequence). J was trimmed by 5 bases and V by 5 bases; bases with no gene match: 16. The CDR3 loop spans 17 amino acids. DNA for the CDR3: TGTGCCAGCAGTTACCTAGCGGGAAGGGGCACCGGGGAGACCCAGTACTTC. It yields the protein CASSYLAGRGTGETQYF.

Remarks on this clonotype: The junction departs from germline at one end; a sequencing error may be responsible. The CDR3 loop is CASGLGDRDREQYF. DNA for the CDR3: TGTGCCAGCGGCTTAGGGGACAGGGACCGCGAGCAGTACTTC. V usage is TRBV7-9 and J usage is TRBJ2-7; 9 bases are shared with TRBD1. Germline V gene sequence: CDR1 SEHNR, CDR2 FQNEAQ (reference sequence). The CDR3 has 14 residues.

This clonotype has a count of ten or more. The chain employs TRBV5-1 and TRBJ1-1; 7 bases agree with TRBD1. The CDR3 is 14 residues long. The germline CDR1 and CDR2 sequences are SGHRS and YFSETQ. With V trimmed by 4 bases and J by 5 bases, 8 bases remained unmatched. The CDR3 region has the DNA TGCGCCAGCAGCCCAGGGGGAAGGGGAACTGAAGCTTTCTTT. Translated, it gives CASSPGGRGTEAFF.

In its sample, this clonotype was seen many times. The V gene is TRBV7-9, the J gene TRBJ1-2; 7 nucleotides agree with TRBD1. Trimming removed 4 bases from V and 4 bases from J; junction bases left unmatched: 3. This CDR3 has 13 amino acids. Germline-derived CDR1 and CDR2 are SEHNR and FQNEAQ (reference sequence). CDR3 in DNA: TGTGCCAGCAGCTCCACAGGGGCCTATGGCTACACCTTC. Protein product: CASSSTGAYGYTF.

The CDR3 DNA reads TGTGCCAGCAGTGCGTCCCCAGCTGAGCCCCTCCACTTT. Encoded protein: CASSASPAEPLHF. This chain joins TRBV2 and TRBJ1-6; no clear D gene. Germline assignment: CDR1 SNHLY and CDR2 FYNNEI. The CDR3 contains 13 residues. Deletions cut 4 bases from V and 13 bases from J, with 14 bases between.

This rearrangement joins TRBV25-1 to TRBJ2-5, with D possibly TRBD2 on 5 matching bases. CDR3 length equals 13 residues. The V gene lost 4 bases and the J gene lost 6 bases, with 12 bases spanning the gap. Germline loops: CDR1 MGHDK, CDR2 SYGVNS. For the CDR3, the DNA is TGTGCCAGCAGTGCTAGGGAGCAGAAGACCCAGTACTTC. Translating gives CASSAREQKTQYF.

The table lists this clonotype with many counts. The V gene is TRBV19, the J gene TRBJ1-5; TRBD1 matches at 8 bases. The CDR3 extends over 16 amino acids. Trimming took 3 bases from V and 4 from J; bases not matched to a gene: 8. Germline V gives CDR1 LNHDA, CDR2 SQIVND (reference sequence). The CDR3 loop is CASSIPGQGGNQPQHF. The CDR3, as DNA: TGTGCCAGTAGTATCCCCGGACAGGGAGGGAATCAGCCCCAGCATTTT.

V gene TRBV7-8 combines with J gene TRBJ1-2, with 7 positions matching TRBD1. The germline gives CDR1 SGHVS, CDR2 FQNEAQ. V shed 1 base and J 10 bases; nucleotides not matched to a gene: 9. The CDR3 has 14 amino acids. The chain's CDR3 is CASSLVAGTENYTF. In nucleotides, the CDR3 is TGTGCCAGCAGCTTAGTCGCAGGGACAGAGAACTACACCTTC.

This chain links TRBV29-1 with TRBJ1-6; 9 bases are shared with TRBD1. CDR3 length: 16 amino acids. Germline loops: CDR1 SQVTM, CDR2 ANQGSEA. With V trimmed by 7 bases and J by 7 bases, 14 bases remained unmatched. The chain's CDR3 is CSASSEQGARNSPLHF. The CDR3 nucleotides read TGCAGCGCCAGCAGTGAACAGGGGGCGCGCAATTCACCCCTCCACTTT.

This clonotype was observed many times. The rearrangement uses TRBV5-5 and TRBJ1-5; 9 nucleotides agree with TRBD1. Trimming took 4 bases from V and 6 from J; bases not matched to a gene: 8. There are 15 residues in the CDR3. The germline V gene encodes CDR1 SGHKS and CDR2 YYEKEE (reference sequence). The chain's CDR3 is CASSRWGTGSQPQHF. For the CDR3, the DNA is TGTGCCAGCAGCAGGTGGGGGACAGGGAGTCAGCCCCAGCATTTT.

The chain carries TRBV14 and TRBJ2-5; perhaps TRBD1 as D (5 bases). The CDR3 spans 13 residues. Germline lookup yields CDR1 SGHDN and CDR2 FVKESK. V lost 7 bases, J lost 2 bases, and 11 bases lay in between. The CDR3 coding sequence is TGTGCCAGCAACCAGGGCTATCAAGAGACCCAGTACTTC. Its translation: CASNQGYQETQYF. Together with reference TRBV14 and TRBJ2-5, the CDR3 gives the full variable domain: EAGVTQFPSHSVIEKGQTVTLRCDPISGHDNLYWYRRVMGKEIKFLLHFVKESKQDESGMPNNRFLAERTGGTYSTLKVQPAELEDSGVYFCASNQGYQETQYFGPGTRLLVL.

This clonotype was detected ten times or more. The chain uses TRBV2 and TRBJ2-3; TRBD1 matches at 8 bases. This CDR3 comprises 14 residues. Germline CDR1 SNHLY, CDR2 FYNNEI. The ends lost 7 bases at V and 7 bases at J; junction bases unmatched: 10. This CDR3 reads CASTTGASINTQYF. In DNA, the CDR3 is TGTGCCAGCACGACAGGGGCGTCCATAAATACGCAGTATTTT.

This clonotype has only one observation. The chain recombines TRBV5-1 with TRBJ1-1, with D unresolved. The CDR3 contains 12 residues. Trimming stripped 3 bases from V and 1 base from J, with 4 bases between. Germline CDR1 reads SGHRS; CDR2 reads YFSETQ. The CDR3 DNA follows: TGCGCCAGCAGCTGGCAGAACACTGAAGCTTTCTTT. It specifies CASSWQNTEAFF.

The chain has TRBV7-2 and TRBJ1-4; D unclear. The CDR3 runs 18 residues. V lost 2 bases to trimming and J lost 7 bases, with 23 bases between them. Per the germline V gene, CDR1 is SGHTA and CDR2 is FQGNSA. CDR3 in DNA: TGTGCCAGCAGCTTAAGATCCCCCCATAACCCGAACACTGAAAAACTGTTTTTT. It is translated as CASSLRSPHNPNTEKLFF.

The chain recombines TRBV29-1 with TRBJ2-3; 9 bases align to TRBD1. Germline trimming cut 7 bases from V and 1 base from J; bases unmatched to any gene: 6. Germline V lookup: CDR1 SQVTM, CDR2 ANQGSEA. The CDR3 sequence is 14 residues long. The CDR3 spells CSGGQGRGTDTQYF. CDR3 coding DNA: TGCAGCGGGGGACAGGGTCGTGGCACAGATACGCAGTATTTT.

This clonotype was found a few times. The rearrangement links TRBV15 to TRBJ1-4, with no clear D. V was pared by 1 base and J by 7 bases, with 10 bases between. The CDR3 sequence is 14 residues long. Germline loops: CDR1 LNHNV, CDR2 YYDKDF (reference sequence). The DNA for the CDR3 is TGTGCCACCAGCAGAGGTAGATCTGGTGAAAAACTGTTTTTT. As protein: CATSRGRSGEKLFF. Full variable domain (outside the CDR3, taken from reference TRBV15 and TRBJ1-4): DAMVIQNPRYQVTQFGKPVTLSCSQTLNHNVMYWYQQKSSQAPKLLFHYYDKDFNNEADTPDNFQSRRPNTSFCFLDIRSPGLGDTAMYLCATSRGRSGEKLFFGSGTQLSVL.

The chain joins TRBV7-2 to TRBJ2-7, with D possibly TRBD1 on 6 matching bases. The length of the CDR3 is 14 residues. Germline CDR1 is SGHTA and CDR2 is FQGNSA. The ends were cut back, 9 bases at V and 3 bases at J, with 18 bases in the middle. The CDR3 DNA follows: TGTGCCAGTAGCGCCCGATGGACAGACTACGAGCAGTACTTC. Its protein product is CASSARWTDYEQYF.

This rearrangement joins TRBV7-9 to TRBJ2-5, with D perhaps being TRBD1 or TRBD2 (6 bases each). The CDR3 consists of 14 residues. Trimming shortened V by 3 bases and J by 9 bases, and 17 bases separated the two germline ends. Germline CDR1 reads SEHNR; CDR2 reads FQNEAQ (reference sequence). The CDR3 region is CASSLVSGGESQYF. The CDR3 DNA sequence: TGTGCCAGCAGCTTGGTCTCCGGGGGCGAGTCCCAGTACTTC.

V and J are TRBV29-1 and TRBJ1-1, with a possible D match to TRBD1 (5 bases). CDR3 size: 11 residues. In germline, CDR1 is SQVTM, CDR2 ANQGSEA. V was clipped by 3 bases and J by 5 bases, with 7 bases between them. The CDR3 is CSVDRATEAFF. In nucleotides, the CDR3 is TGCAGCGTTGACAGGGCTACTGAAGCTTTCTTT.

By sample fraction, this clonotype is medium-sized. J is TRBJ2-7 and V is TRBV29-1; TRBD1 or TRBD2 may be the D gene (6 bases each). Trimming took off 4 bases at V and 3 bases at J, with 13 bases between the two ends. CDR3 length equals 13 residues. Germline CDR1 and CDR2: SQVTM and ANQGSEA. CDR3 amino acids: CSVAGAWVYEQYF. CDR3 sequence (DNA): TGCAGCGTTGCGGGGGCGTGGGTCTACGAGCAGTACTTC.

The CDR3 nucleotides read TGCAGCTCTACAGTATCCTATGGCTACACCTTC. Its protein product is CSSTVSYGYTF. J is TRBJ1-2 and V is TRBV29-1; D unresolved. The CDR3 is 11 residues long. Trimming removed 8 bases at V and 4 bases at J, with 11 bases between. Per the germline V gene, CDR1 is SQVTM and CDR2 is ANQGSEA.

The V call is TRBV7-2, the J call TRBJ2-7, with 12 bases lining up with TRBD2. Near its end, the DNA agrees better with TRBJ2-5, so the J call may be wrong. CDR1 is SGHTA, CDR2 FQGNSA, per germline. This CDR3 comprises 16 residues. DNA of the CDR3: TGTGCCAGCAGCCCGCCGACTAGCGGGAGTTGGGAGACCCAGTACTTC. Protein: CASSPPTSGSWETQYF.

The CDR3 DNA sequence: TGTGCCAGCAGCCCCTGGACAGGGGGGCGAGAAAAACTGTTTTTT. Protein product: CASSPWTGGREKLFF. V and J are TRBV7-2 and TRBJ1-4; 10 bases align to TRBD1. Germline V lookup: CDR1 SGHTA, CDR2 FQGNSA. V shed 5 bases, J shed 8 bases, and the junction held 8 bases outside the gene matches. This CDR3 has 15 residues. The entire variable domain, with the rest obtained from reference TRBV7-2 and TRBJ1-4, is as follows: GAGVSQSPSNKVTEKGKDVELRCDPISGHTALYWYRQSLGQGLEFLIYFQGNSAPDKSGLPSDRFSAERTGGSVSTLTIQRTQQEDSAVYLCASSPWTGGREKLFFGSGTQLSVL.